The 23 T cell receptor beta chains given below trace back to one sample, sequenced in a study of blood T cell repertoires in COVID-19. Sequencing was performed with immunoSEQ multiplex PCR; in TCRdb, only in-frame clones are kept and a portion is missing. The data contain some 80,000 clones, approximately 85% of them singletons. Specimen: peripheral blood. The receptors shown here come from a man aged 60 to 75 with COVID-19, enrolled during active disease.

The genes are TRBV7-9 and TRBJ2-5; 11 bases map to TRBD2. V gave up 0 bases and J gave up 5 bases; unmatched junction bases: 11. Germline values: CDR1 SEHNR, CDR2 FQNEAQ (reference sequence). The CDR3 is 18 residues long. The DNA of the CDR3 is TGTGCCAGCAGCTTAGCTAATAGCGGGGGGGCTCGATACGAGACCCAGTACTTC. As protein: CASSLANSGGARYETQYF. The full variable domain, completed using reference TRBV7-9 and TRBJ2-5, is DTGVSQNPRHKITKRGQNVTFRCDPISEHNRLYWYRQTLGQGPEFLTYFQNEAQLEKSRLLSDRFSAERPKGSFSTLEIQRTEQGDSAMYLCASSLANSGGARYETQYFGPGTRLLVL.

DNA for the CDR3: TGTGCCAGCAGCCCCCAGGCAGCCTACAATGAGCAGTTCTTC. Protein: CASSPQAAYNEQFF. The gene calls are TRBV7-7 and TRBJ2-1; D remains unclear. V shed 5 bases and J shed 2 bases, with 10 bases lying between them. The V gene's germline CDR1 is SSHAT and CDR2 FNYEAQ (reference sequence). CDR3 length: 14 residues.

This clone was picked up one time. This chain connects TRBV7-3 to TRBJ2-7; 13 bases line up with TRBD2. CDR1 and CDR2 (germline): SGHTA, FQGTGA. CDR3 length: 14 amino acids. J was trimmed by 5 bases and V by 4 bases; bases with no gene match: 2. CDR3 sequence reads: CASSSGLAGDEQYF. Written as DNA, the CDR3 is TGTGCCAGCAGCTCCGGACTAGCGGGGGACGAGCAGTACTTC.

This chain uses TRBV3-1 (or the pseudogene TRBV3-2) with TRBJ2-3; the D gene is possibly TRBD1 (7 bases). CDR1 and CDR2 (germline): LGHDT, YNNKEL (reference sequence). The V gene lost 4 bases and the J gene lost 4 bases, with 12 bases spanning the gap. This CDR3 has 14 residues. CDR3 nucleotide sequence: TGTGCCAGCAGCCCGACAGGGACTGCAGATACGCAGTATTTT. Protein: CASSPTGTADTQYF.

This clone has a handful of counts. The V gene is TRBV7-9, the J gene TRBJ2-7; 12 nucleotides align to TRBD2. The V segment lost 5 bases and the J segment 5 bases; nucleotides outside the gene matches: 4. The CDR3 covers 14 residues. Germline CDR1 SEHNR, CDR2 FQNEAQ (reference sequence). The DNA for the CDR3 is TGTGCCAGCAGCCCTAGCGGGGGGGCTGACGAGCAGTACTTC. Translating gives CASSPSGGADEQYF.

The V call is TRBV16, the J call TRBJ2-1, with D possibly being TRBD2 (6 bases). V was cut by 0 bases and J by 7 bases, with 10 bases left in between. The germline V gene has CDR1 KGHSY and CDR2 FQNENV. CDR3 size: 14 residues. This chain's CDR3 is CASSQSEGRNEQFF. The CDR3 DNA reads as TGTGCCAGCAGCCAATCGGAGGGGAGGAATGAGCAGTTCTTC.

The chain is built from TRBV30 and TRBJ2-3; possibly TRBD2 for D (7 bases). This CDR3 comprises 13 residues. Per the germline V gene, CDR1 is GTSNPN and CDR2 is SVGIG (reference sequence). The V end was cut by 1 base, the J end by 4 bases, with 9 bases between. The chain's CDR3 is CAWSEGGADTQYF. The CDR3 DNA reads TGTGCCTGGAGTGAAGGGGGGGCAGATACGCAGTATTTT.

The chain has TRBV3-1 (or the pseudogene TRBV3-2) and TRBJ1-2; TRBD1 is a possible D gene (6 bases). Between the trimmed V and J ends, which lost 4 bases and 7 bases, there was a span of 16 bases. The CDR3 has 14 amino acids. In germline, CDR1 is LGHDT, CDR2 YNNKEL (reference sequence). The CDR3 DNA sequence: TGTGCCAGCAGCCTTAACAGGGTAGCGTTTGGCTACACCTTC. It translates to CASSLNRVAFGYTF.

This clone was detected a few times. The chain links TRBV4-1 to TRBJ1-5; D remains ambiguous. Germline loops: CDR1 MGHRA, CDR2 YSYEKL. Trimming took 0 bases from V and 5 from J, leaving 14 bases between them. This CDR3 has 16 amino acids. CDR3 sequence reads: CASSQDAVALYQPQHF. CDR3 in DNA: TGCGCCAGCAGCCAAGATGCGGTAGCATTGTATCAGCCCCAGCATTTT.

This clone was counted between two and nine times. The genes are TRBV4-2 and TRBJ2-5, with no clear D. CDR3 length equals 12 residues. The germline gives CDR1 LGHNA, CDR2 YNFKEQ. Trimming cost V 0 bases and J 5 bases, with 4 bases left between them. The CDR3 spells CASSQDTETQYF. CDR3 nucleotide sequence: TGTGCCAGCAGCCAAGATACTGAGACCCAGTACTTC.

This clone was detected only once. The rearrangement uses TRBV7-9 and TRBJ1-5; D is ambiguous. Between the trimmed V and J ends, which lost 8 bases and 5 bases, there was a span of 13 bases. CDR1 SEHNR and CDR2 FQNEAQ come from the germline V gene (reference sequence). CDR3 length: 13 residues. DNA of the CDR3: TGTGCCAGCTCGTCGTTAGGAGATCAGCCCCAGCATTTT. This encodes CASSSLGDQPQHF.

This chain uses TRBV10-1 with TRBJ1-1; D gene unclear. The germline V and J ends were trimmed by 7 bases and 0 bases, with 9 bases remaining between them. The germline gives CDR1 WNHNN, CDR2 SYGVQD (reference sequence). This CDR3 has 13 residues. The CDR3 DNA follows: TGCGCCAGCAAGAACAATATGAACACTGAAGCTTTCTTT. Encoded protein: CASKNNMNTEAFF.

The chain combines TRBV9 with TRBJ1-1, with no clear D. V was clipped by 3 bases and J by 4 bases, with 7 bases between them. Germline values: CDR1 SGDLS, CDR2 YYNGEE. This CDR3 comprises 12 residues. CDR3 DNA sequence: TGTGCCAGCAGCGGAGCGGGCACTGAAGCTTTCTTT. Its translation is CASSGAGTEAFF.

The sample holds a few counts of this clone. This chain links TRBV19 with TRBJ2-7, with D tentatively TRBD1 (6 bases). Trimming removed 0 bases from V and 2 bases from J, with 11 bases in between. Per the germline V gene, CDR1 is LNHDA and CDR2 is SQIVND (reference sequence). The CDR3 is 15 residues long. The chain's CDR3 is CASSIDGQGPYEQYF. DNA for the CDR3: TGTGCCAGTAGTATAGATGGGCAGGGGCCCTACGAGCAGTACTTC.

The chain links TRBV5-1 to TRBJ2-5, with TRBD2 matching over 7 bases. V shed 2 bases, J shed 1 base, and the junction held 8 bases outside the gene matches. The CDR3 is 16 residues long. Germline V CDR1 and CDR2: SGHRS, YFSETQ. CDR3 nucleotide sequence: TGCGCCAGCAGCTTTTCTAGCGGCAGCTTCCAAGAGACCCAGTACTTC. Protein: CASSFSSGSFQETQYF.

The genes are TRBV19 and TRBJ1-5; D gene ambiguous. Trimming removed 7 bases at V and 4 bases at J, with 14 bases between. Per the germline V gene, CDR1 is LNHDA and CDR2 is SQIVND (reference sequence). The CDR3 covers 14 residues. The CDR3 sequence is CASNLWSRNQPQHF. In nucleotides, the CDR3 is TGTGCCAGTAATTTGTGGAGTAGGAATCAGCCCCAGCATTTT.

V and J are TRBV9 and TRBJ1-3; no clear D. The germline CDR1 and CDR2 sequences are SGDLS and YYNGEE. CDR3 length: 13 residues. V shed 3 bases and J shed 4 bases, with 8 bases lying between them. The CDR3 is CASSGEQGNTIYF. The CDR3 DNA reads TGTGCCAGCAGCGGAGAACAGGGAAACACCATATATTTT.

This chain connects TRBV2 to TRBJ2-1, with D perhaps matching TRBD2 (5 bases). Trimming left V 6 bases short and J 9 bases short, with 15 bases between. Germline V gives CDR1 SNHLY, CDR2 FYNNEI. This CDR3 has 13 amino acids. CDR3 coding DNA: TGTGCCAGCAGGGCGACCGGAGGCACTGAGCAGTTCTTC. It specifies CASRATGGTEQFF.

The sample holds one count of this clone. The CDR3 sequence: CASSQSTGSYGYTF. The CDR3, as DNA: TGCGCCAGCAGCCAGAGTACAGGGTCCTATGGCTACACCTTC. The V and J genes are TRBV4-1 and TRBJ1-2, with D possibly being TRBD1 (6 bases). The V end lost 3 bases, the J end lost 4 bases, and 12 bases lay between the germline ends. In germline, CDR1 is MGHRA, CDR2 YSYEKL. CDR3 length equals 14 residues.

The V call is TRBV20-1, the J call TRBJ1-1, with unresolved D. Trimming removed 7 bases at V and 8 bases at J, with 14 bases between. This CDR3 has 11 residues. The germline CDR1 and CDR2 sequences are DFQATT and SNEGSKA (reference sequence). The CDR3 region has the DNA TGCAGTGTTATACCCGGAGGAGAAGCTTTCTTT. It codes for CSVIPGGEAFF.

The chain's CDR3 is CASSDPRALYGYTF. As DNA, the CDR3 is TGCGCCAGCTCTGACCCGAGGGCTCTCTATGGCTACACCTTC. The chain links TRBV5-1 to TRBJ1-2; no firm D call. Germline CDR1 SGHRS, CDR2 YFSETQ. The CDR3 has 14 amino acids. The V gene lost 7 bases and the J gene lost 4 bases, with 17 bases spanning the gap. Filled out from reference TRBV5-1 and TRBJ1-2, the complete variable domain reads KAGVTQTPRYLIKTRGQQVTLSCSPISGHRSVSWYQQTPGQGLQFLFEYFSETQRNKGNFPGRFSGRQFSNSRSEMNVSTLELGDSALYLCASSDPRALYGYTFGSGTRLTVV.

The J gene is TRBJ1-6, the V gene TRBV27, with unresolved D. V dropped 8 bases and J dropped 9 bases, with 11 bases sitting between them. The V gene's germline CDR1 is MNHEY and CDR2 SMNVEV (reference sequence). The CDR3 spans 12 residues. The CDR3 is CASQTGSSPLHF. The CDR3 DNA reads as TGTGCCAGCCAGACTGGATCTTCACCCCTCCACTTT.

V usage is TRBV6-5 and J usage is TRBJ2-5, with 7 positions matching TRBD1. The CDR3 covers 15 residues. With V trimmed by 3 bases and J by 0 bases, 4 bases remained unmatched. Germline CDR1 and CDR2: MNHEY and SVGAGI. The DNA of the CDR3 is TGTGCCAGCAGTTATTCGACAGGGAACCAAGAGACCCAGTACTTC. Amino acid sequence: CASSYSTGNQETQYF.